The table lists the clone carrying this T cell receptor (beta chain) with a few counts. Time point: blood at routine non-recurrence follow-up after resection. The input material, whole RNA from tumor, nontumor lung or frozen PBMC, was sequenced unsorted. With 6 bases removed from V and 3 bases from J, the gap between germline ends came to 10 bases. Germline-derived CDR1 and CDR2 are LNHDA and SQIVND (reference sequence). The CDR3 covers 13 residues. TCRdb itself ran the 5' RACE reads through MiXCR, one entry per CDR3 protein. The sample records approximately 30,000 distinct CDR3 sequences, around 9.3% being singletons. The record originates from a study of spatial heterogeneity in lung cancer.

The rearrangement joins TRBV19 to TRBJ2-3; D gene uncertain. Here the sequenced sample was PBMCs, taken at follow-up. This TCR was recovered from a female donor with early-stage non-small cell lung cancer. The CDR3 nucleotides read TGTGCCAGTAGCCCGTTGAATACAGATACGCAGTATTTT. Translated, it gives CASSPLNTDTQYF.